This T cell receptor (beta chain) was captured in a study of CD8+ T cells in alopecia areata (dated by TCRdb to the late 2010s). Background on the whole study: In both human patients and the C3H/HeJ mouse model, the study applied high-throughput TCRbeta sequencing to look at T cell clonal expansion in alopecia areata. RNA came from the PAXgene miRNA kit for fixed scalp, the miRNeasy kit for PBMCs, and the RNeasy kit for mouse skin. Scalp clonality was compared across normal scalp (n=4), patchy alopecia areata scalp (n=8), and alopecia totalis/universalis scalp (n=8). In humans, TCRbeta sequencing was performed on scalp tissue and on sorted CD4+ and CD8+ peripheral blood T cells from healthy controls and from patients with patchy or totalis/universalis alopecia areata. TCRbeta CDR3 regions were amplified by immunoSEQ multiplex PCR with 35 Vbeta forward and 13 Jbeta reverse primers.

After PBMCs were isolated by density centrifugation and stained for CD3, CD4 and CD8, a FACSAria was used to sort CD4+ and CD8+ T cells. Scalp biopsies and blood samples were obtained from unaffected controls. Concerning this clone itself: Its cognate antigen has yet to be identified. No base quality values were provided; no much bigger clone lies one nucleotide off.

Library prep was done by the immunoSEQ multiplex PCR assay. To provide template for TCR sequencing, every sample had RNA extracted and reverse transcribed into cDNA. First-strand cDNA was synthesized with SuperScript III using a 2:1 mix of oligo-dT and random hexamers. Amplification bias was assessed with a synthetic immune receptor repertoire, and residual bias was removed computationally. The authors' pipeline ran thus. Raw reads were preprocessed to remove errors, and CDR3 was defined according to IMGT conventions as the region from the conserved cysteine to phenylalanine. Clonality was computed as 1 minus the Shannon entropy, with the entropy normalized by log2 of the number of productive unique TCRs. CD4 or CD8 identity of scalp clones was inferred by cross-referencing scalp TCRbeta sequences with sorted blood CD4 and CD8 repertoires. The clones in this table, taken by TCRdb from immuneACCESS, are in-frame only. Not every clone is retained; where verified, under half of the shortfall comes from an unresolved V gene, and the cause of the rest is unknown. Clone size and the V and J calls come from that table; the DNA yielded D and trimming. The sample data list 130,000 to 150,000 clones, and about three fifths of these were observed just once. About 38% of the sample goes to the ten largest clones.

Broad study findings and their caveats: Shared TCR sequences between patients were less evident than in mice, which may be partly attributable to HLA diversity in the patient population. Compared with normal scalp, lesional scalp, particularly in alopecia totalis/universalis, had higher clonality and more expanded CD8+ clones, which suggests antigenic drive. Unlike mouse skin, which is dominated by gammadelta T cells, normal human skin has resident alphabeta T cells that are also sequenced, and this complicates analysis of the scalp TCR repertoire.

CDR1 and CDR2 are drawn from the germline V gene: SGHRS, YFSETQ. The CDR3 covers 15 residues, taking in both the cysteine and the phenylalanine. Kept here is only the CDR3 DNA, which spans 45 bases and is read in frame from base 1. At the junction V is shortened by 4 bases and J by 1 base, with 15 bases in between. The rearrangement combines TRBV5-1 with TRBJ2-7; the D element might be TRBD1 or TRBD2, as each aligns at 5 bases. The clonotype originates from a human donor in good health. Sequencing was carried out using CD8+ T cells sorted from blood. The base sequence is TGCGCCAGCAGCCCACTAGGTCAGGGTTCCTACGAGCAGTACTTC. Its protein is CASSPLGQGSYEQYF. Beyond the CDR3, the reference TRBV5-1 and TRBJ2-7 genes provide the residues; the full variable domain reads: KAGVTQTPRYLIKTRGQQVTLSCSPISGHRSVSWYQQTPGQGLQFLFEYFSETQRNKGNFPGRFSGRQFSNSRSEMNVSTLELGDSALYLCASSPLGQGSYEQYFGPGTRLTVT.